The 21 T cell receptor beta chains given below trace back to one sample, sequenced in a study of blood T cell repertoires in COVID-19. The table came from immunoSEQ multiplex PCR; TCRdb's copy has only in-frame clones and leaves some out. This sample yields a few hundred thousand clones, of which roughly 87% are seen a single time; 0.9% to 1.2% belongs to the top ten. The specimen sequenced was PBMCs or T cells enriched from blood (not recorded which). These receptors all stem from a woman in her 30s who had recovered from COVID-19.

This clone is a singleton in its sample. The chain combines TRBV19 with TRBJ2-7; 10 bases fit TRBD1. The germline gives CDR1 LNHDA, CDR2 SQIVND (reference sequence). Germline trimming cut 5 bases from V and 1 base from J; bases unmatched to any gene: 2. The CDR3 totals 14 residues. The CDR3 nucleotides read TGTGCCAGTAGTGGACAGGGGGGATCCTACGAGCAGTACTTC. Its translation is CASSGQGGSYEQYF.

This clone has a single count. This CDR3 is CASSLGAVGTTQYF. DNA for the CDR3: TGTGCCAGCAGCTTAGGGGCAGTGGGCACGACCCAGTACTTC. This rearrangement joins TRBV7-9 to TRBJ2-5, with unresolved D. Trimming shortened V by 1 base and J by 7 bases, and 13 bases separated the two germline ends. Germline values: CDR1 SEHNR, CDR2 FQNEAQ (reference sequence). This CDR3 region has 14 residues.

The CDR3 sequence: CATSRGGAGSTDTQYF. The CDR3 DNA sequence: TGTGCCACCAGCAGAGGTGGGGCGGGGAGCACAGATACGCAGTATTTT. The gene calls are TRBV15 and TRBJ2-3; a possible D gene is TRBD2 (6 bases). Per the germline V gene, CDR1 is LNHNV and CDR2 is YYDKDF (reference sequence). The CDR3 loop spans 16 amino acids. Trimming shortened V by 1 base and J by 0 bases, and 11 bases separated the two germline ends.

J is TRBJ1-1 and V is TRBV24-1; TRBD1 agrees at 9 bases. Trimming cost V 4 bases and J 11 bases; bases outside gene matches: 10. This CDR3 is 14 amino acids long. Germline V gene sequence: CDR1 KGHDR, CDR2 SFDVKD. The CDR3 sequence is CATSDQGDRVGAFF. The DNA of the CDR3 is TGTGCCACCAGTGACCAAGGGGACAGGGTTGGGGCTTTCTTT.

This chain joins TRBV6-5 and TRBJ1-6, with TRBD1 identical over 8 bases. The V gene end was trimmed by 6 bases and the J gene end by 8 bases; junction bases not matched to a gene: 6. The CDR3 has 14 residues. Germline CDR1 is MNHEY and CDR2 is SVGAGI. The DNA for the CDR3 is TGTGCCAGCAGCCTGGACAGGGCTGATTCACCCCTCCACTTT. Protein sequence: CASSLDRADSPLHF.

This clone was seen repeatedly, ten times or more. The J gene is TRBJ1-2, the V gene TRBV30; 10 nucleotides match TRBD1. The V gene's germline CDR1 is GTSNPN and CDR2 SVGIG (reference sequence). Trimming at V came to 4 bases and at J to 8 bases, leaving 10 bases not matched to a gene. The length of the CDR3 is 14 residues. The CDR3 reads CAWTQTGGFRGYTF. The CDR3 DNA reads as TGTGCCTGGACCCAGACAGGGGGCTTTAGAGGCTACACCTTC.

CDR3 in amino acids: CASSPGQGAVTEAFF. The CDR3 DNA sequence: TGTGCCAGCAGTCCAGGACAGGGGGCAGTCACTGAAGCTTTCTTT. V gene TRBV6-6 combines with J gene TRBJ1-1; 11 bases are a match to TRBD1. CDR3 length equals 15 residues. The germline CDR1 and CDR2 sequences are MNHNY and SVGAGI (reference sequence). Losses at the gene ends were 5 bases for V and 4 bases for J; bases not matched to a gene: 6.

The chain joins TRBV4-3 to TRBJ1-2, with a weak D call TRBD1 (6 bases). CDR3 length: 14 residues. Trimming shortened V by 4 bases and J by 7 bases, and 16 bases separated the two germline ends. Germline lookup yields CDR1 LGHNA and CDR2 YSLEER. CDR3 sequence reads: CASSPQTQGSGYTF. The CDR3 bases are TGCGCCAGCAGCCCCCAGACCCAGGGGAGTGGCTACACCTTC.

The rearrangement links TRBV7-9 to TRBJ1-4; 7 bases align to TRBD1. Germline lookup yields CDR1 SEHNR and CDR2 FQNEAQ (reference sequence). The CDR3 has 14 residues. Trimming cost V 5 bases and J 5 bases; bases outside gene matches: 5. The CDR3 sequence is CASSPTGVNEKLFF. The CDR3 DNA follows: TGTGCCAGCAGCCCAACAGGGGTGAATGAAAAACTGTTTTTT.

The CDR3, as DNA: TGTGCCAGCAGCTTAGAGGACAGGACGATCCACGAGCAGTACTTC. Its translation is CASSLEDRTIHEQYF. The rearrangement joins TRBV7-9 to TRBJ2-7; TRBD1 matches at 7 bases. CDR3 length equals 15 residues. V was clipped by 1 base and J by 5 bases; unmatched bases: 8. Per germline, CDR1 SEHNR and CDR2 FQNEAQ (reference sequence).

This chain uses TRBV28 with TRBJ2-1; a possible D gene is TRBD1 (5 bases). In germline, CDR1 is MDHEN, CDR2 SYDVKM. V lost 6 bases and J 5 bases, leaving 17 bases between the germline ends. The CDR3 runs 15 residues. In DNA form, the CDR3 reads TGTGCCAGCAGCCCCCGGGCAGGGAAGAACAATGAGCAGTTCTTC. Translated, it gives CASSPRAGKNNEQFF.

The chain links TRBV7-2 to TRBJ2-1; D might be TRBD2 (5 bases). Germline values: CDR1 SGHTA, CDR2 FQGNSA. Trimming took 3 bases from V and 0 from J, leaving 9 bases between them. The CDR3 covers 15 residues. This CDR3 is CASSLLGSSYNEQFF. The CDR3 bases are TGTGCCAGCAGCTTGCTGGGGAGCTCCTACAATGAGCAGTTCTTC.

The CDR3 coding sequence is TGTGCCAGCAGTTTATACCCCCGGGGAGGGGGAACAGATACGCAGTATTTT. Its protein product is CASSLYPRGGGTDTQYF. The chain employs TRBV27 and TRBJ2-3; tentatively, D is TRBD2 (7 bases). CDR1 and CDR2 (germline): MNHEY, SMNVEV (reference sequence). CDR3 length equals 17 residues. Trimming removed 1 base from V and 3 bases from J, with 17 bases in between.

The CDR3 DNA sequence: TGTGCCACCAGAGAAGGACAGGGGCTGAATGAGCAGTTCTTC. This codes for CATREGQGLNEQFF. V gene TRBV24-1 combines with J gene TRBJ2-1, with TRBD1 matching 9 bases. V trimming: 7 bases; J trimming: 7 bases; junction bases outside the gene matches: 7. Germline V gene lookup returns CDR1 KGHDR and CDR2 SFDVKD. This CDR3 has 14 amino acids.

Written as DNA, the CDR3 is TGTGCCAGCACTTCACCCACAGGGCCGGGTCGGCAGGTATTATACGAGCAGTACTTC. It codes for CASTSPTGPGRQVLYEQYF. The rearrangement links TRBV2 to TRBJ2-7, with D possibly TRBD1 on 6 matching bases. With 7 bases removed from V and 4 bases from J, the gap between germline ends came to 32 bases. The CDR3 is made up of 19 amino acids. Germline V lookup: CDR1 SNHLY, CDR2 FYNNEI.

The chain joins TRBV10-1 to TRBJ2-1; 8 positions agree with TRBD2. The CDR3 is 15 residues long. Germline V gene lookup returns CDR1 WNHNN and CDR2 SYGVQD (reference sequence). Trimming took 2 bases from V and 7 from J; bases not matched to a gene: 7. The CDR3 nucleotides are TGCGCCAGCAGTGAGATTGCGGGGGGCCTGAATGAGCAGTTCTTC. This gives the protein CASSEIAGGLNEQFF.

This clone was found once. The CDR3 spells CASSLGVAGNQPQHF. The DNA of the CDR3 is TGTGCCAGCAGCTTAGGGGTGGCAGGGAATCAGCCCCAGCATTTT. The chain recombines TRBV7-8 with TRBJ1-5, with D possibly TRBD1 on 5 matching bases. Germline V lookup: CDR1 SGHVS, CDR2 FQNEAQ. The CDR3 sequence is 15 residues long. V was cut by 1 base and J by 4 bases, with 11 bases left in between.

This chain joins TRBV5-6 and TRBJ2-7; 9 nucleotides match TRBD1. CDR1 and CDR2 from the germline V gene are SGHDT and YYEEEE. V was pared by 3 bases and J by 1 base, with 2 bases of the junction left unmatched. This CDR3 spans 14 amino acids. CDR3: CASSSGQGSYEQYF. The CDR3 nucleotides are TGTGCCAGCAGCTCGGGACAGGGTTCCTACGAGCAGTACTTC.

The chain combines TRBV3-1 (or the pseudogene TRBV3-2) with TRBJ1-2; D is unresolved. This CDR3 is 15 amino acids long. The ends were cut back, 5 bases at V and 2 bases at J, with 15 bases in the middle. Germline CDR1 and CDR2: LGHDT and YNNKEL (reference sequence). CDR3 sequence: CASSSEIHGNYGYTF. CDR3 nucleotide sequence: TGTGCCAGCAGCTCCGAGATCCACGGGAACTATGGCTACACCTTC.

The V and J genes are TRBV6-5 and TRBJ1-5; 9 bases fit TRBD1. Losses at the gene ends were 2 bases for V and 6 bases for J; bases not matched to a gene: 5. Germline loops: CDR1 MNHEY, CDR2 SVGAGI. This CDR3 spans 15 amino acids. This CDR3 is CASSYNRDRVQPQHF. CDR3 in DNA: TGTGCCAGCAGTTACAACCGGGACAGGGTTCAGCCCCAGCATTTT.

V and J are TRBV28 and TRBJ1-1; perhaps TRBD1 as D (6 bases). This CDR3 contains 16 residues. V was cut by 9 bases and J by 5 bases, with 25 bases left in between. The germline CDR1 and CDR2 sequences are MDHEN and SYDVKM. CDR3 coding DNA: TGTGCCAGTCGGACGGACAGTCTCCCCGAGAGGACTGAAGCTTTCTTT. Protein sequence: CASRTDSLPERTEAFF.